The clone carrying this T cell receptor beta chain was counted many times. The antigen remains unidentified. TCR beta CDR3 regions were amplified from RNA. HTBI primers were employed in a first-round RT-PCR of the TCR CDR3. TCRdb re-derived calls from the multiplex PCR reads in MiXCR, one entry per CDR3 protein. Here the sample spans about 600,000 distinct CDR3 sequences, around 15% being singletons. The sample originates from a study of T cells in Graves' hyperthyroidism and ophthalmopathy. Per the germline V gene, CDR1 is KGHSH and CDR2 is LQKENI. V lost 1 base, J lost 1 base, and 10 bases lay in between. This CDR3 is 15 amino acids long. Study findings and constraints: Before onset, by a median of approximately 6.8 months, the model predicted ophthalmopathy.

The chain joins TRBV18 to TRBJ2-5; tentatively, D is TRBD2 (6 bases). What was sequenced was blood. This receptor was identified in a middle-aged woman with Graves' ophthalmopathy. The DNA for the CDR3 is TGTGCCAGCTCACCACAAAGCGGGCCCCAAGAGACCCAGTACTTC. It codes for CASSPQSGPQETQYF.